The 31 T cell receptor beta chains given below trace back to one sample, sequenced in a study of Ad26.COV2.S vaccination and SARS-CoV-2 variants. Regarding treatment: about 20 received Ad26.COV2.S at low or high dose, single or two shots; about 5 received placebo; per-sample allocation not given. Day 63 after the first injection of vaccine or placebo was the sampling time. Assay used: immunoSEQ multiplex PCR; TCRdb lists only in-frame clones, some missing. The table includes 290,000 or so clones, around 87% detected once. This sample comprised peripheral blood, obtained in a trial of Ad26.COV2.S vaccine versus placebo. The source of these receptors is a person aged 18 to 59 who received the Ad26.COV2.S COVID-19 vaccine or a placebo.

The chain carries TRBV29-1 and TRBJ2-7; D ambiguous. Germline CDR1 is SQVTM and CDR2 is ANQGSEA. V was cut by 4 bases and J by 1 base, with 5 bases left in between. The CDR3 is made up of 11 amino acids. Here the CDR3 reads CSVVGSYEQYF. Written as DNA, the CDR3 is TGCAGCGTTGTGGGTTCCTACGAGCAGTACTTC.

This clone was seen only once. The chain uses TRBV11-1 and TRBJ2-3, with D perhaps matching TRBD2 (5 bases). CDR1 and CDR2 from the germline V gene are SGHAT and FQDESV (reference sequence). Trimming took 5 bases from V and 2 from J, leaving 11 bases between them. The CDR3 is made up of 14 amino acids. Written as DNA, the CDR3 is TGTGCCAGCAGCCCACGCGGACTCACAGATACGCAGTATTTT. Its translation is CASSPRGLTDTQYF. Combining the CDR3 with reference TRBV11-1 and TRBJ2-3 gives the whole variable domain EAEVAQSPRYKITEKSQAVAFWCDPISGHATLYWYRQILGQGPELLVQFQDESVVDDSQLPKDRFSAERLKGVDSTLKIQPAELGDSAMYLCASSPRGLTDTQYFGPGTRLTVL.

The chain joins TRBV4-2 to TRBJ1-6; D is unresolved. V lost 0 bases to trimming and J lost 9 bases, with 6 bases between them. This CDR3 contains 13 residues. Germline CDR1 and CDR2: LGHNA and YNFKEQ. CDR3 nucleotide sequence: TGTGCCAGCAGCCAAGATGAGGGTTCACCCCTCCACTTT. Translated, it gives CASSQDEGSPLHF.

The chain joins TRBV19 to TRBJ1-1; D possibly corresponds to TRBD1 (6 bases). V was clipped by 8 bases and J by 4 bases, with 14 bases between them. The germline V gene encodes CDR1 LNHDA and CDR2 SQIVND (reference sequence). The CDR3 runs to 13 residues. CDR3 sequence reads: CASGVQGGTEAFF. CDR3 bases: TGTGCCAGTGGGGTACAGGGCGGCACTGAAGCTTTCTTT.

This clone turned up a few times. The genes are TRBV2 and TRBJ2-7; 9 positions agree with TRBD2. The junction had 5 bases not matched to a gene; V was cut back by 4 bases and J by 4 bases. CDR3 length: 14 amino acids. Germline V gene sequence: CDR1 SNHLY, CDR2 FYNNEI. The DNA of the CDR3 is TGTGCCAGCAGTGGGCGGGAGGGCCTGTACGAGCAGTACTTC. It specifies CASSGREGLYEQYF.

The chain has TRBV7-2 and TRBJ2-7, with unresolved D. Germline values: CDR1 SGHTA, CDR2 FQGNSA. V was pared by 4 bases and J by 3 bases, with 13 bases between. This CDR3 region has 14 residues. DNA for the CDR3: TGTGCCAGCAGCTCTACAGCATCATACTACGAGCAGTACTTC. This encodes CASSSTASYYEQYF.

The chain uses TRBV6-2 or TRBV6-3 and TRBJ1-6, with 9 bases fitting TRBD1. After removal of 5 bases from V and 6 bases from J, the junction contained 5 bases not matched to a gene. The CDR3 runs 15 residues. Germline V gene sequence: CDR1 MNHEY, CDR2 SVGEGT. The CDR3 spells CASSTDRGFNSPLHF. CDR3 DNA sequence: TGTGCCAGCAGTACCGACAGGGGGTTTAATTCACCCCTCCACTTT.

This clone has a handful of counts. The chain combines TRBV19 with TRBJ2-7, with TRBD1 matching 9 bases. Germline V CDR1 and CDR2: LNHDA, SQIVND (reference sequence). The V and J ends lost 7 bases and 5 bases, in that order; junction bases with no gene match: 9. This CDR3 spans 14 amino acids. CDR3 sequence (DNA): TGTGCCAGTACGGGTAGGACAGGGGTGGACGAGCAGTACTTC. Translation gives CASTGRTGVDEQYF.

The chain uses TRBV5-1 and TRBJ2-2; TRBD1 might be the D (6 bases). The V gene lost 4 bases and the J gene lost 13 bases, with 14 bases spanning the gap. In germline, CDR1 is SGHRS, CDR2 YFSETQ. This CDR3 is built from 12 residues. CDR3 protein: CASSREQGGLFF. CDR3 sequence (DNA): TGCGCCAGCAGCCGAGAACAGGGCGGGCTGTTTTTT.

This sequence joins TRBV7-6 and TRBJ2-1; D gene unclear. The CDR3 spans 16 residues. The V end lost 5 bases, the J end lost 3 bases, and 17 bases lay between the germline ends. Germline lookup yields CDR1 SGHVS and CDR2 FNYEAQ. CDR3 in amino acids: CASSRPAGDIYNEQFF. Written as DNA, the CDR3 is TGTGCCAGCAGCCGTCCGGCAGGAGATATCTACAATGAGCAGTTCTTC.

V gene TRBV10-3 combines with J gene TRBJ1-1; D uncertain. This CDR3 region has 13 residues. V gave up 5 bases and J gave up 2 bases, with 9 bases separating them. Per the germline V gene, CDR1 is ENHRY and CDR2 is SYGVKD. The CDR3 DNA reads as TGTGCCATCAGTACCGGGAGTAACACTGAAGCTTTCTTT. Translation gives CAISTGSNTEAFF.

The CDR3 here is CASSIRGNKPTDTQYF. In DNA, the CDR3 is TGTGCCAGTAGTATAAGGGGCAACAAGCCCACAGATACGCAGTATTTT. The V and J genes are TRBV19 and TRBJ2-3, with a tentative D call TRBD1 (5 bases). The CDR3 is 16 amino acids. CDR1 LNHDA and CDR2 SQIVND come from the germline V gene (reference sequence). The germline V and J ends were trimmed by 2 bases and 2 bases, with 14 bases remaining between them. Complete variable domain (other parts from reference TRBV19 and TRBJ2-3): DGGITQSPKYLFRKEGQNVTLSCEQNLNHDAMYWYRQDPGQGLRLIYYSQIVNDFQKGDIAEGYSVSREKKESFPLTVTSAQKNPTAFYLCASSIRGNKPTDTQYFGPGTRLTVL.

This chain uses TRBV20-1 with TRBJ1-2, with D possibly TRBD1 on 5 matching bases. V gave up 3 bases and J gave up 4 bases, with 12 bases separating them. This CDR3 comprises 13 residues. Germline CDR1 is DFQATT and CDR2 is SNEGSKA (reference sequence). CDR3 bases: TGCAGTGCTAGTGACAGTCCCCTCTATGGCTACACCTTC. Its protein is CSASDSPLYGYTF.

J is TRBJ1-2 and V is TRBV19, with D unclear. Trimming left V 2 bases short and J 2 bases short, with 12 bases between. The CDR3 covers 15 residues. Germline loops: CDR1 LNHDA, CDR2 SQIVND (reference sequence). In DNA, the CDR3 is TGTGCCAGTAGTATATCGGCCGGCGAAAACTATGGCTACACCTTC. Its translation: CASSISAGENYGYTF.

This clone was found a few times. This chain connects TRBV4-1 to TRBJ2-1, with 12 nucleotides matching TRBD2. The CDR3 loop spans 17 amino acids. Germline trimming cut 3 bases from V and 6 bases from J; bases unmatched to any gene: 9. Per germline, CDR1 MGHRA and CDR2 YSYEKL. The CDR3 sequence is CASSQANLAGGGNEQFF. The CDR3 DNA is TGCGCCAGCAGCCAGGCTAACCTAGCGGGGGGGGGCAATGAGCAGTTCTTC.

CDR3 loop: CAWSQGQIGGYTF. The CDR3 DNA reads as TGTGCCTGGAGCCAGGGACAGATAGGTGGCTACACCTTC. The J gene is TRBJ1-2, the V gene TRBV30, with 7 bases that match TRBD1. With 3 bases clipped from V and 7 bases from J, the junction kept 8 bases outside the gene matches. Germline V CDR1 and CDR2: GTSNPN, SVGIG (reference sequence). This CDR3 spans 13 amino acids.

The CDR3 nucleotides read TGTGCCAGCAGCGCAAAGGGACAAGGGAGTTCACCCCTCCACTTT. This translates into CASSAKGQGSSPLHF. This sequence joins TRBV7-2 and TRBJ1-6; possible D gene TRBD1, 6 bases. CDR1 is SGHTA and CDR2 is FQGNSA in the germline V gene. The V and J ends lost 5 bases and 9 bases respectively, with 17 bases between them. This CDR3 has 15 residues. Supplemented by reference TRBV7-2 and TRBJ1-6, the full variable domain reads GAGVSQSPSNKVTEKGKDVELRCDPISGHTALYWYRQSLGQGLEFLIYFQGNSAPDKSGLPSDRFSAERTGGSVSTLTIQRTQQEDSAVYLCASSAKGQGSSPLHFGNGTRLTVT.

The chain carries TRBV4-1 and TRBJ1-5; TRBD1 is a possible D gene (5 bases). Trimming took 4 bases from V and 6 from J, leaving 16 bases between them. This CDR3 is built from 15 residues. The germline V gene encodes CDR1 MGHRA and CDR2 YSYEKL. DNA for the CDR3: TGCGCCAGCAGCCCTTGGACGGGGGACGGTCAGCCCCAGCATTTT. Translating gives CASSPWTGDGQPQHF.

J is TRBJ2-2 and V is TRBV6-4, with D unclear. Trimming pared 2 bases from V and 3 bases from J, leaving 13 bases between. The CDR3 covers 16 residues. From germline, CDR1 is MRHNA and CDR2 SNTAGT. CDR3 in DNA: TGTGCCAGCAGTGACGAGGAGCTTTTTGACACCGGGGAGCTGTTTTTT. The encoded protein is CASSDEELFDTGELFF.

This chain connects TRBV7-2 to TRBJ1-5, with D tentatively TRBD1 (5 bases). The CDR3 totals 15 residues. V lost 5 bases to trimming and J lost 2 bases, with 13 bases between them. CDR1 SGHTA and CDR2 FQGNSA come from the germline V gene. The chain's CDR3 is CASSPWGEGNQPQHF. The CDR3 DNA reads TGTGCCAGCAGCCCTTGGGGGGAGGGCAATCAGCCCCAGCATTTT.

The rearrangement joins TRBV10-2 to TRBJ2-2; 7 bases agree with TRBD1. The germline gives CDR1 WSHSY, CDR2 SAAADI. The length of the CDR3 is 13 residues. The V gene end was trimmed by 8 bases and the J gene end by 3 bases; junction bases not matched to a gene: 3. The chain's CDR3 is CASGTVYTGELFF. For the CDR3, the DNA is TGCGCCAGCGGGACAGTTTACACCGGGGAGCTGTTTTTT.

J is TRBJ2-7 and V is TRBV2; 9 nucleotides match TRBD1. The CDR3 runs to 14 residues. The germline gives CDR1 SNHLY, CDR2 FYNNEI. V gave up 6 bases and J gave up 6 bases; unmatched junction bases: 9. CDR3 residues: CASSLDRGRGEQYF. CDR3 coding DNA: TGTGCCAGCAGCCTGGACAGGGGAAGGGGCGAGCAGTACTTC. The full variable domain, rest sourced from reference TRBV2 and TRBJ2-7, is EPEVTQTPSHQVTQMGQEVILRCVPISNHLYFYWYRQILGQKVEFLVSFYNNEISEKSEIFDDQFSVERPDGSNFTLKIRSTKLEDSAMYFCASSLDRGRGEQYFGPGTRLTVT.

The chain links TRBV28 to TRBJ2-7; possible D gene TRBD1, 6 bases. This CDR3 comprises 17 residues. Trimming stripped 1 base from V and 3 bases from J, with 19 bases between. Germline assignment: CDR1 MDHEN and CDR2 SYDVKM. The CDR3 reads CASSLSDRQYRLYEQYF. CDR3 in DNA: TGTGCCAGCAGTTTATCTGACAGGCAATATCGCCTCTACGAGCAGTACTTC. Combining the CDR3 with reference TRBV28 and TRBJ2-7 gives the whole variable domain DVKVTQSSRYLVKRTGEKVFLECVQDMDHENMFWYRQDPGLGLRLIYFSYDVKMKEKGDIPEGYSVSREKKERFSLILESASTNQTSMYLCASSLSDRQYRLYEQYFGPGTRLTVT.

The CDR3 coding sequence is TGTGCCAGCTCACCACTCGGGGAGGGGGAGCAGTTCTTC. This encodes CASSPLGEGEQFF. This chain links TRBV18 with TRBJ2-1; 7 bases agree with TRBD2. The CDR3 totals 13 residues. V shed 1 base and J 10 bases; nucleotides not matched to a gene: 4. Germline V gene sequence: CDR1 KGHSH, CDR2 LQKENI.

This clone was picked up one time. V is TRBV5-1 and J is TRBJ2-2, with 7 bases lining up with TRBD1. This CDR3 is 14 amino acids long. V was clipped by 5 bases and J by 0 bases; unmatched bases: 1. Per germline, CDR1 SGHRS and CDR2 YFSETQ. CDR3 in amino acids: CASRGTANTGELFF. The DNA for the CDR3 is TGCGCCAGCAGGGGGACAGCGAACACCGGGGAGCTGTTTTTT. Based on the CDR3 plus reference TRBV5-1 and TRBJ2-2, the full variable domain is KAGVTQTPRYLIKTRGQQVTLSCSPISGHRSVSWYQQTPGQGLQFLFEYFSETQRNKGNFPGRFSGRQFSNSRSEMNVSTLELGDSALYLCASRGTANTGELFFGEGSRLTVL.

CDR3 sequence (DNA): TGCGCCAGCAGCTTGGCCTTGACGGGGGACAATGAGCAGTTCTTC. It specifies CASSLALTGDNEQFF. The chain couples TRBV5-1 to TRBJ2-1, with a weak D call TRBD2 (6 bases). Germline V gives CDR1 SGHRS, CDR2 YFSETQ. This CDR3 has 15 amino acids. The V end lost 0 bases, the J end lost 5 bases, and 12 bases lay between the germline ends.

The chain uses TRBV4-2 and TRBJ2-7, with unresolved D. Per germline, CDR1 LGHNA and CDR2 YNFKEQ. Trimming took 6 bases from V and 0 from J, leaving 15 bases between them. The CDR3 runs 15 residues. Written as DNA, the CDR3 is TGTGCCAGCAGTCCCCACGACGGGTTCTCCTACGAGCAGTACTTC. It specifies CASSPHDGFSYEQYF.

The rearrangement links TRBV2 to TRBJ2-5, with TRBD2 identical over 9 bases. Germline lookup yields CDR1 SNHLY and CDR2 FYNNEI. Trimming took 6 bases from V and 12 from J; bases not matched to a gene: 17. The CDR3 loop spans 15 amino acids. This CDR3 reads CASRTIGGGSGSKYF. The CDR3 DNA sequence: TGTGCCAGCAGGACGATTGGGGGTGGTAGCGGGAGCAAGTACTTC.

V gene TRBV9 combines with J gene TRBJ2-3; tentatively, D is TRBD2 (6 bases). The germline V gene has CDR1 SGDLS and CDR2 YYNGEE. This CDR3 region has 16 residues. Trimming took 0 bases from V and 4 from J, leaving 15 bases between them. In DNA, the CDR3 is TGTGCCAGCAGCGTAGAGGCGGGACGGGTTTCAGATACGCAGTATTTT. Residues: CASSVEAGRVSDTQYF.

V is TRBV4-2 and J is TRBJ2-7; D may be TRBD2 (7 bases). The CDR3 contains 16 residues. V lost 0 bases to trimming and J lost 2 bases, with 14 bases between them. Germline values: CDR1 LGHNA, CDR2 YNFKEQ. CDR3 sequence (DNA): TGTGCCAGCAGCCAAGAAATGGCGGGGGCCGCCTACGAGCAGTACTTC. Translated, it gives CASSQEMAGAAYEQYF.

V is TRBV6-5 and J is TRBJ2-7; 10 bases fit TRBD1. CDR1 and CDR2 (germline): MNHEY, SVGAGI. J was trimmed by 4 bases and V by 6 bases; bases with no gene match: 6. CDR3 length: 14 residues. The CDR3 DNA is TGTGCCAGCAGACCGGACAGGGGGTCTTACGAGCAGTACTTC. Protein sequence: CASRPDRGSYEQYF.